The present T cell receptor beta chain was sequenced within a study of post-analysis software for immune sequencing data. Turning to the study itself: Disease trajectories encompassed relapsing-remitting, secondary progressive and progressive-relapsing multiple sclerosis. Study results and caveats: F measure showed strong co-clustering of same-batch samples. Patients had higher frequencies than controls of roughly 5 TRBV segments, including TRBV5-6, TRBV5-1 and TRBV20-1. Among multiple sclerosis patients, normalized Chao1 diversity was significantly below that of controls.

Unique molecular identifiers were carried by the TCR beta cDNA libraries. The source material, 1 to 10 million T cells, gave rise to 400,000 to 550,000 cDNA molecules. MiXCR was run by TCRdb on the PCR reads, yielding one entry per CDR3 protein. The sample gives about 540,000 distinct CDR3 sequences, 30% to 40% of which show up once; 4.5% to 7.5% is in the top ten. The CDR3 runs to 16 residues. Trimming pared 4 bases from V and 0 bases from J, leaving 13 bases between. The germline gives CDR1 MGHDK, CDR2 SYGVNS. In this sample, this clonotype turned up a few times. The antigen is not known. The sequenced sample consisted of blood. The V call is TRBV25-1, the J call TRBJ2-1; D is possibly TRBD1 (5 bases). This TCR came from a girl aged 2-17 years with multiple sclerosis. The CDR3 region is CASSALTGDSYNEQFF. CDR3 in DNA: TGTGCCAGCAGTGCCCTAACAGGAGACTCCTACAATGAGCAGTTCTTC.